A single sample is the source of the 20 T cell receptor beta chains below, sequenced in a study of Ad26.COV2.S vaccination and SARS-CoV-2 variants. Produced via immunoSEQ multiplex PCR; TCRdb's table is partial and in-frame only. The sample records about 350,000 clones, 65% to 90% being singletons. Treatment meaning: roughly 18 received Ad26.COV2.S at low or high dose, single or two shots; about 5 received placebo; per-sample allocation not given. Sampling occurred on day 63 after the first vaccine or placebo injection. Sequenced material: peripheral blood, taken in a trial of Ad26.COV2.S vaccine versus placebo. The receptors stem from a person aged 18 to 59 who received the Ad26.COV2.S COVID-19 vaccine or a placebo.

The CDR3 region has the DNA TGTGCCAGCAGCTTCGGACGGACAAGCGGGGAGCTGTTTTTT. Its translation is CASSFGRTSGELFF. This chain uses TRBV5-6 with TRBJ2-2, with D maybe TRBD1 (5 bases). Germline V gene sequence: CDR1 SGHDT, CDR2 YYEEEE. This CDR3 has 14 residues. Deletions cut 2 bases from V and 7 bases from J, with 12 bases between.

This sequence joins TRBV19 and TRBJ1-6, with a weak D call TRBD1 (5 bases). With 4 bases removed from V and 7 bases from J, the gap between germline ends came to 14 bases. The CDR3 is 15 amino acids. Germline V lookup: CDR1 LNHDA, CDR2 SQIVND (reference sequence). Here the CDR3 reads CASSTTGVTNSPLHF. Written as DNA, the CDR3 is TGTGCCAGTAGTACTACAGGAGTTACCAATTCACCCCTCCACTTT.

The chain combines TRBV18 with TRBJ1-4; 10 positions match TRBD1. Trimming removed 2 bases from V and 8 bases from J; junction bases left unmatched: 11. Germline V gives CDR1 KGHSH, CDR2 LQKENI. CDR3 length: 17 amino acids. Written as DNA, the CDR3 is TGTGCCAGCTCACCAAGTTCCCTTGACAGGGGGCGCGAAAAACTGTTTTTT. Its translation is CASSPSSLDRGREKLFF.

The chain couples TRBV19 to TRBJ2-7; 10 nucleotides agree with TRBD1. Trimming at V came to 3 bases and at J to 3 bases, leaving 11 bases not matched to a gene. CDR3 length: 17 amino acids. CDR1 LNHDA and CDR2 SQIVND come from the germline V gene (reference sequence). The CDR3 DNA is TGTGCCAGTAGTATGCGGACCGGGACAGGGGTAATCTACGAGCAGTACTTC. Protein product: CASSMRTGTGVIYEQYF.

This sequence joins TRBV4-2 and TRBJ2-3; D is possibly TRBD2 (5 bases). The CDR3 runs to 15 residues. Per the germline V gene, CDR1 is LGHNA and CDR2 is YNFKEQ. Trimming took 3 bases from V and 2 from J, leaving 12 bases between them. The CDR3 region is CASSQVWENTDTQYF. The DNA of the CDR3 is TGTGCCAGCAGCCAGGTGTGGGAGAACACAGATACGCAGTATTTT.

The chain employs TRBV5-5 and TRBJ1-1; D not resolved. This CDR3 comprises 13 residues. The V gene's germline CDR1 is SGHKS and CDR2 YYEKEE (reference sequence). The V end lost 4 bases, the J end lost 9 bases, and 16 bases lay between the germline ends. CDR3 sequence: CASSPSGEGKAFF. The CDR3 DNA reads as TGTGCCAGCAGCCCGTCCGGGGAAGGGAAAGCTTTCTTT.

The chain uses TRBV28 and TRBJ1-2; no clear D. Germline CDR1 reads MDHEN; CDR2 reads SYDVKM. The V and J ends lost 2 bases and 7 bases respectively, with 11 bases between them. The CDR3 consists of 13 residues. The DNA of the CDR3 is TGTGCCAGCAGTTTAAAGGCAGGCTCTGGCTACACCTTC. Protein: CASSLKAGSGYTF.

This chain links TRBV24-1 with TRBJ2-5; D is unclear. In germline, CDR1 is KGHDR, CDR2 SFDVKD. This CDR3 is built from 11 residues. Trimming left V 6 bases short and J 8 bases short, with 9 bases between. The CDR3 sequence is CATSIDGTQYF. CDR3 in DNA: TGTGCCACCAGTATTGACGGAACCCAGTACTTC.

The chain uses TRBV5-1 and TRBJ2-7; D may be TRBD2 (6 bases). Trimming pared 4 bases from V and 4 bases from J, leaving 21 bases between. Germline CDR1 SGHRS, CDR2 YFSETQ. The CDR3 runs 16 residues. CDR3 nucleotide sequence: TGCGCCAGCAGCCCCAGGGCCGGGGAGGCCCCTTACGAGCAGTACTTC. It specifies CASSPRAGEAPYEQYF.

V usage is TRBV7-9 and J usage is TRBJ2-3, with 12 bases that match TRBD1. Trimming at V came to 5 bases and at J to 5 bases, leaving 8 bases not matched to a gene. From germline, CDR1 is SEHNR and CDR2 FQNEAQ (reference sequence). The length of the CDR3 is 16 residues. The CDR3 bases are TGTGCCAGCAGCCGACCCGGGACAGGGGGCGGAGATACGCAGTATTTT. Protein: CASSRPGTGGGDTQYF.

The chain couples TRBV3-1 (or the pseudogene TRBV3-2) to TRBJ1-4; possibly TRBD1 for D (5 bases). V dropped 5 bases and J dropped 3 bases, with 13 bases sitting between them. Germline-derived CDR1 and CDR2 are LGHDT and YNNKEL (reference sequence). The CDR3 loop spans 15 amino acids. The CDR3 DNA follows: TGTGCCAGCAGCTTCCTGGGGGGTGCTAATGAAAAACTGTTTTTT. This sequence encodes CASSFLGGANEKLFF.

The J gene is TRBJ1-1, the V gene TRBV28, with D tentatively TRBD1 (6 bases). V gave up 7 bases and J gave up 1 base, with 13 bases separating them. CDR1 and CDR2 (germline): MDHEN, SYDVKM. This CDR3 region has 14 residues. The CDR3 is CASTPGQPNTEAFF. The CDR3, as DNA: TGTGCCAGCACCCCCGGACAGCCGAACACTGAAGCTTTCTTT.

The chain couples TRBV4-1 to TRBJ1-4; D is uncertain. CDR3 length equals 14 residues. The germline CDR1 and CDR2 sequences are MGHRA and YSYEKL. The V end was cut by 1 base, the J end by 8 bases, with 11 bases between. The CDR3 protein is CASSQVALEEKLFF. The CDR3 DNA sequence: TGCGCCAGCAGCCAAGTGGCCTTGGAGGAAAAACTGTTTTTT.

V and J are TRBV10-2 and TRBJ1-3; TRBD1 is a possible D gene (5 bases). V was pared by 8 bases and J by 0 bases, with 17 bases between. Germline V gene sequence: CDR1 WSHSY, CDR2 SAAADI. The CDR3 totals 16 residues. Here the CDR3 reads CASAGAGLSSGNTIYF. As DNA, the CDR3 is TGCGCCAGCGCCGGGGCGGGACTTAGCTCTGGAAACACCATATATTTT.

The V gene is TRBV3-1 (or the pseudogene TRBV3-2), the J gene TRBJ1-5; 9 bases agree with TRBD1. CDR3 size: 16 residues. J gave up 9 bases and V 4 bases, and 13 bases lay outside the gene matches. Germline V CDR1 and CDR2: LGHDT, YNNKEL (reference sequence). As DNA, the CDR3 is TGTGCCAGCAGCCTAAGCGTAGGGACAGGGTCCGGGCCCCAGCATTTT. It yields the protein CASSLSVGTGSGPQHF.

This chain uses TRBV7-9 with TRBJ1-5, with no clear D. The CDR3 contains 14 residues. Per germline, CDR1 SEHNR and CDR2 FQNEAQ (reference sequence). V gave up 4 bases and J gave up 0 bases, with 7 bases separating them. The CDR3 nucleotides are TGTGCCAGCAGCTCCAGATTTAGCAATCAGCCCCAGCATTTT. Residues: CASSSRFSNQPQHF.

With regard to this clone: Other DNA sequences from this sample encode an identical CDR3 as well. The chain employs TRBV9 and TRBJ2-5, with TRBD1 matching over 11 bases. CDR3 length: 14 residues. Trimming at V came to 5 bases and at J to 5 bases, leaving 5 bases not matched to a gene. CDR1 and CDR2 from the germline V gene are SGDLS and YYNGEE. CDR3 bases: TGTGCCAGCAGTCGGACAGGGGGCGGGGAGACCCAGTACTTC. This encodes CASSRTGGGETQYF.

The CDR3 reads CASSLWGRVREKLFF. The CDR3 DNA reads as TGTGCCAGCAGTTTATGGGGCAGGGTGCGGGAAAAACTGTTTTTT. The rearrangement uses TRBV28 and TRBJ1-4, with TRBD1 as a possible D gene (5 bases). CDR1 is MDHEN and CDR2 is SYDVKM in the germline V gene. The V and J ends lost 0 bases and 8 bases respectively, with 13 bases between them. This CDR3 has 15 amino acids.

This sequence joins TRBV4-1 and TRBJ1-2; D is undetermined. CDR1 MGHRA and CDR2 YSYEKL come from the germline V gene. CDR3 length: 15 amino acids. Trimming took 7 bases from V and 1 from J, leaving 16 bases between them. DNA for the CDR3: TGCGCCAGCACCCTTTCCCCGGCCGTTAACTATGGCTACACCTTC. It encodes CASTLSPAVNYGYTF.

The rearrangement uses TRBV15 and TRBJ1-6; D unresolved. Germline CDR1 LNHNV, CDR2 YYDKDF (reference sequence). The V end lost 0 bases, the J end lost 4 bases, and 13 bases lay between the germline ends. The CDR3 loop spans 17 amino acids. The CDR3 loop is CATSRDMSTNYNSPLHF. DNA for the CDR3: TGTGCCACCAGCAGAGATATGTCTACCAATTATAATTCACCCCTCCACTTT.